A selection of T cell receptor beta chains follows, all from one sample in a study of cytomegalovirus exposure and HLA in healthy donors. Produced via immunoSEQ multiplex PCR; TCRdb's table is partial and in-frame only. The table has about 240,000 clones, approximately 81% seen once. The sequenced sample was PBMCs. Source of these receptors: a woman aged 60 to 75 in good health and CMV-seropositive. CDR3s include the opening cysteine and the closing phenylalanine or tryptophan. D genes are given only for firm matches.

V: TRBV6-1; length: 15; D: TRBD1; J: TRBJ2-1; DNA: TGTGCCAGCAGCTCCAAGACAGGGGGCAGGGATGAGCAGTTCTTC; CDR3: CASSSKTGGRDEQFF
V: TRBV2; length: 11; D: .; J: TRBJ2-3; DNA: TGTGCCAGCACACCTACCAATACGCAGTATTTT; CDR3: CASTPTNTQYF
V: TRBV13; length: 15; D: TRBD2; J: TRBJ2-5; DNA: TGTGCCAGCAGCCGAGGACTAGCGGATCAAGAGACCCAGTACTTC; CDR3: CASSRGLADQETQYF
V: TRBV18; length: 14; D: .; J: TRBJ1-1; DNA: TGTGCCAGCTCACCTCTCAGGGAGAACACTGAAGCTTTCTTT; CDR3: CASSPLRENTEAFF
V: TRBV5-1; length: 17; D: .; J: TRBJ1-1; DNA: TGCGCCAGCAGCTTGGGCGCCCGGACAGCTTTGAACACTGAAGCTTTCTTT; CDR3: CASSLGARTALNTEAFF
V: TRBV15; length: 15; D: TRBD2; J: TRBJ2-7; DNA: TGTGCCACCAGCCTAGGACTAGCGGGAGGCTACGAGCAGTACTTC; CDR3: CATSLGLAGGYEQYF
V: TRBV15; length: 14; D: .; J: TRBJ2-7; DNA: TGTGCCACCAGCAGATCCAGGGGCTCCTACGAGCAGTACTTC; CDR3: CATSRSRGSYEQYF
V: TRBV10-1; length: 14; D: .; J: TRBJ2-5; DNA: TGCGCCAGCAGTGTTCGGGCCGGCCCCGGACAGCAGTACTTC; CDR3: CASSVRAGPGQQYF
V: TRBV5-1; length: 14; D: .; J: TRBJ1-1; DNA: TGCGCCAGCAGCTTAGACGGGACAAGCGGTGAAGCTTTCTTT; CDR3: CASSLDGTSGEAFF
V: TRBV10-2; length: 13; D: .; J: TRBJ2-7; DNA: TGCGCCAGCAGTGAGCGCGAGAACTACGAGCAGTACTTC; CDR3: CASSERENYEQYF
V: TRBV5-1; length: 14; D: .; J: TRBJ1-4; DNA: TGTGCCAGCAGCCCGGGAGGCCATAATGAAAAACTGTTTTTT; CDR3: CASSPGGHNEKLFF
V: TRBV5-1; length: 15; D: .; J: TRBJ1-1; DNA: TGCGCCAGCAGCTTAGCGGCCGGCGGGGACACTGAAGCTTTCTTT; CDR3: CASSLAAGGDTEAFF